The text below deals with one T cell receptor (beta chain). Its antigen is still unknown. The data were obtained in a study of T cells in Graves' hyperthyroidism and ophthalmopathy. Study-level background: The authors collected peripheral blood at initial diagnosis, before any treatment. Study-wide results and caveats: Most expanded thyroid clonotypes above 0.001 recurred in blood. The model predicted ophthalmopathy a median about 6.6 months before onset.

RNA transcripts served as the template for amplifying TCR beta CDR3 regions. The HTBI primer set served for first-round RT-PCR of the TCR CDR3. TCRdb ran MiXCR on the multiplex PCR reads and lists one entry per CDR3 protein. Among some 500,000 distinct CDR3 sequences, about 16% were seen once, and the ten largest hold 29%. PBMCs stemmed from 10 ml fresh peripheral blood. This CDR3 contains 12 residues. Germline loops: CDR1 SGHTS, CDR2 YDEGEE. The V end lost 1 base, the J end lost 8 bases, and 7 bases lay between the germline ends. This chain joins TRBV5-8 and TRBJ2-1; D is ambiguous. The sample was blood. The sequence was collected from a woman in her twenties or thirties with Graves' ophthalmopathy. The CDR3 DNA sequence: TGTGCCAGCAGCTTGTTTGGGGATGAGCAGTTCTTC. It is translated as CASSLFGDEQFF.